The 11 T cell receptor beta chains below come from one sample, sequenced in a study of shared clonotypes between healthy human individuals. Produced via immunoSEQ multiplex PCR; TCRdb's table is partial and in-frame only. The sample shows under 2,000,000 clones, approximately 95% of them seen only once. CD45RO negativity and positive selection for CCR7 defined naive CD8 cells, a population that excluded terminally differentiated effector memory CD45RA+ cells. Specimen: naive CD8+ T cells sorted from blood. The receptors were sampled from a man between 18 and 35 years old in good health.

This chain joins TRBV5-1 and TRBJ1-1; D not resolved. This CDR3 comprises 14 residues. CDR1 and CDR2 from the germline V gene are SGHRS and YFSETQ. V was cut by 2 bases and J by 7 bases, with 15 bases left in between. CDR3 protein: CASSLTPGHLEAFF. Written as DNA, the CDR3 is TGCGCCAGCAGCTTAACGCCAGGTCACCTTGAAGCTTTCTTT.

V usage is TRBV11-1 and J usage is TRBJ2-4; tentative D call: TRBD1 (5 bases). Trimming cost V 1 base and J 2 bases, with 12 bases left between them. The CDR3 has 16 residues. Germline V lookup: CDR1 SGHAT, CDR2 FQDESV (reference sequence). CDR3 DNA sequence: TGTGCCAGCAGCTTAGTTCAGGGATCAACCAAAAACATTCAGTACTTC. As protein: CASSLVQGSTKNIQYF.

A remark on this clone: In the same sample, other DNA sequences code for this CDR3. The chain uses TRBV5-4 and TRBJ2-7, with 11 positions matching TRBD1. There are 15 residues in the CDR3. The V and J ends lost 4 bases and 2 bases, in that order; junction bases with no gene match: 5. Germline CDR1 is SGHNT and CDR2 is YYREEE (reference sequence). The CDR3 sequence is CASSPPGQGAYEQYF. CDR3 sequence (DNA): TGTGCCAGCAGCCCCCCGGGACAGGGGGCCTACGAGCAGTACTTC.

V and J are TRBV21-1 and TRBJ1-4; TRBD1, the table's D call, was not compared with the DNA. TRBV21-1 is described as a pseudogene. The CDR3 spans 14 residues. The CDR3 coding sequence is TGTGCCAGCCCCAGGCAGGATGACCCTGAAAAACTGTTTTTT. As protein: CASPRQDDPEKLFF.

The V gene is TRBV27, the J gene TRBJ2-3, with D hard to call. The germline V and J ends were trimmed by 6 bases and 6 bases, with 7 bases remaining between them. This CDR3 region has 11 residues. Germline V gene data show CDR1 as MNHEY and CDR2 as SMNVEV (reference sequence). The CDR3 protein is CASSLYDTQYF. The CDR3 DNA reads as TGTGCCAGCAGCCTCTATGATACGCAGTATTTT.

The chain employs TRBV4-3 and TRBJ2-7; possible D gene TRBD2, 5 bases. Germline assignment: CDR1 LGHNA and CDR2 YSLEER. Trimming cost V 0 bases and J 6 bases, with 18 bases left between them. The CDR3 contains 16 residues. CDR3 residues: CASSQDWGEGKGEQYF. CDR3 coding DNA: TGCGCCAGCAGCCAAGATTGGGGAGAGGGAAAGGGCGAGCAGTACTTC.

V and J are TRBV4-3 and TRBJ2-7; a possible D gene is TRBD2 (5 bases). Per the germline V gene, CDR1 is LGHNA and CDR2 is YSLEER. Trimming stripped 0 bases from V and 6 bases from J, with 15 bases between. CDR3 length: 15 amino acids. The CDR3 loop is CASSQDSLVSSEQYF. In DNA form, the CDR3 reads TGCGCCAGCAGCCAAGATTCACTAGTAAGTTCCGAGCAGTACTTC.

J is TRBJ2-7 and V is TRBV12-5; TRBD2 might be the D (5 bases). The CDR3 runs 14 residues. Deletions cut 5 bases from V and 3 bases from J, with 14 bases between. Germline V gene lookup returns CDR1 LGHNT and CDR2 FRNRAP. As DNA, the CDR3 is TGTGCTAGTGGTCGGACCTATGGGAGCTACGAGCAGTACTTC. This translates into CASGRTYGSYEQYF.

As regards this clone: In the same sample, other DNA sequences code for this CDR3. V and J are TRBV7-6 and TRBJ2-7; maybe TRBD1 (5 bases). V was cut by 0 bases and J by 0 bases, with 6 bases left in between. From germline, CDR1 is SGHVS and CDR2 FNYEAQ. This CDR3 has 14 residues. The CDR3 DNA reads as TGTGCCAGCAGCTTAGCTGACAGCTCCTACGAGCAGTACTTC. Amino acids: CASSLADSSYEQYF.

The genes are TRBV6-5 and TRBJ2-3; D not certain. The CDR3 sequence is 14 residues long. The germline V and J ends were trimmed by 6 bases and 2 bases, with 12 bases remaining between them. Germline CDR1 MNHEY, CDR2 SVGAGI. CDR3 loop: CASSPVQTTDTQYF. The CDR3 bases are TGTGCCAGCAGCCCCGTACAGACCACAGATACGCAGTATTTT.

This clone was picked up a small number of times. The chain links TRBV28 to TRBJ1-2; perhaps TRBD1 as D (5 bases). This CDR3 comprises 14 residues. Germline lookup yields CDR1 MDHEN and CDR2 SYDVKM. The V end was cut by 4 bases, the J end by 6 bases, with 15 bases between. The CDR3 DNA is TGTGCCAGCAGTTCCACCGGGACCCATCATGGCTACACCTTC. Translation: CASSSTGTHHGYTF.